Below, one T cell receptor beta chain is given with its context. The clone's antigen remains unknown. No base qualities exist here, and no much larger clone lies one base off it. In total, approximately 610 healthy bone marrow donors made up the cohort. At the time of sampling, every cohort member was nominally healthy, though immune exposures that went unrecorded were likely present. The donor tested CMV seropositive and was one of the 289 seropositive cohort members. A peripheral blood sample was provided by each donor, and peripheral blood mononuclear cells were used for TCR beta sequencing. Genomic DNA was extracted from the blood cell samples with the Qiagen DNeasy Blood Extraction Kit. The receptor library was made with the immunoSEQ multiplex PCR assay. The multiplex PCR relied on a mix of 60 forward primers for TCR Vbeta segments and 13 reverse primers for TCR Jbeta segments. The CDR3 region of rearranged TCR beta genes was amplified from genomic DNA by a multiplex PCR assay. Amplified TCR beta libraries were sequenced as 87-base-pair reads on the Illumina HiSeq System. Turning to the authors' computational methods: In a later analysis, some 80 million unique TCR beta chains were counted across the 666 repertoires, and approximately 11 million of these chains were shared by at least two donors. A nearest-neighbor algorithm error-corrected the raw reads and collapsed the reads into unique sequences, merging closely related sequences to remove PCR and sequencing errors. Alignment of CDR3 sequences to IMGT reference sequences was used to assign V, D and J gene segments. For a sequence to be retained, a match of at least six nucleotides to both a V gene segment and a J gene segment was required. A rearrangement was called productive if the CDR3 had no stop codons and remained in frame with V and J, and every other rearrangement was called non-productive. Following IMGT convention, CDR3 was defined as the stretch from the second conserved V-encoded cysteine to the conserved J-encoded phenylalanine. The earlier analysis of about 530 of the donors excluded any sequence lacking an unambiguous match to a single V gene segment. An earlier analysis of a few hundred of the donors called V segments functional above 56.7% productive rearrangements and segregating when the between-donor standard deviation exceeded 5%. A statistical classification framework was built for diagnosing cytomegalovirus status from the catalog of TCR beta chain sequences. In a later analysis, V and J genes were assigned by comparing TCR nucleotide sequences against IMGT/GENE-DB human TR gene sequences. A later analysis assigned CDR3 sequences and most-parsimonious VDJ recombination scenarios with the TCRdist pipeline. A later analysis defined each TCR beta chain by its CDR3 amino acid sequence plus V-gene family, and excluded reads lacking a unique V-gene family. To address suspected cross-contamination and a sequencing artifact, a later analysis removed around 600 highly shared, low-generation-probability nucleotide sequences. In a later analysis, a clonal expansion index for each public chain was calculated from normalized within-repertoire ranks of inferred template counts. In a later analysis, generation probabilities were computed using a VDJ recombination model fitted to out-of-frame rearrangements, and the results were checked against IGoR. Hypergeometric tests were used in a later analysis to score TCR-TCR, TCR-HLA and TCR-CMV co-occurrence, with a repertoire-size bias correction applied to the TCR pairs. To estimate false discovery rates, a later analysis permuted the HLA or CMV assignments 20 times. In a later analysis, co-occurring TCRs were grouped using DBSCAN, and TCRdist sequence similarity was added for clustering within HLA-allele-positive subsets. For co-occurrence clustering, repertoires with fewer than 30,000 or more than 120,000 public chains were excluded, along with a handful of repertoires with anomalous nucleotide sharing. TCRdb holds this immuneACCESS table with in-frame rearrangements only. Some clones are missing; in checked studies, unresolved V genes explain under half, and the rest has no known cause. The V and J calls and the clone size are those of that table, but D and trimming were determined from the DNA. Counted in this sample were about 190,000 clones; around 73% of them appeared once. The top ten hold approximately 2% of the sample.

These data are taken from a study of cytomegalovirus exposure and HLA in healthy donors (dated by TCRdb to 2017 to 2019). About the full investigation: An earlier analysis of approximately 590 of the donors reported 250 to 300 Gb of sequence data and around 120 million unique TCR beta sequences from around 200 million T cells. Roughly 300 gigabases of sequencing data and approximately 93 million unique TCR sequences were included in an early release covering roughly 600 HLA-typed donors. Because of strong linkage in the cohort, roughly five DR-DQ haplotypes were treated as single units for association and clustering. The number of donors typed differed by locus, with roughly 629-640 for A, B, C, DRB1 and DQB1, more than 500 for DQA1, approximately 570 for DPA1, and 400 to 490 for DPB1. To decide whether each TCR beta V gene segment behaved as functional or pseudogenic, an earlier analysis of approximately 590 of the donors relied on high-throughput TCR beta sequencing. A later analysis re-analyzed previously published TCR beta repertoires from 550 to 700 donors and added high-resolution HLA genotyping to study TCR occurrence patterns. HLA typing covered class I and class II loci at four-digit resolution. Donor age, sex, ethnicity and CMV serostatus were collected together with the repertoire data. Every discovery cohort repertoire had been produced on one sequencing platform. Rather than drawing on any new phenotypic data, the later analysis identified candidate immune exposures from TCR beta sequences and the way those sequences occurred across donors. High-throughput TCR immunosequencing, statistical association of individual TCRs with disease status, and machine learning were combined to predict cytomegalovirus infection status. A later genetic analysis used genome-wide SNP genotypes for about three fifths of the 666 donors, treating that subset as a discovery cohort. Using immunosequencing, the study profiled T cell repertoires from 500 to 800 subjects and related those repertoires to cytomegalovirus serostatus. Across about 380 genotyped donors of the cohort, an average of approximately 240,000 unique TCR beta nucleotide sequences per donor were sequenced, and approximately 17% of those sequences were non-productive. The aim of the study was to test whether cataloging public T cell receptors could identify signatures of past pathogen exposure. The genetic ancestry cluster associated with self-reported Caucasian donors included around 76% of the roughly 410 genotyped donors. In addition to the first cohort of 666 subjects, a separate validation cohort of under 150 different subjects was used. Beyond this particular receptor, the publication reports: A later genetic analysis associated a missense DCLRE1C variant with V-gene and J-gene trimming of TCR beta chains, and an independent cohort replicated the association. In an earlier analysis of a few hundred of the donors, most TCR beta V segments were observed in productive rearrangements about 87% or about 30% of the time, broadly matching IMGT annotations. According to a later analysis, parvovirus B19, influenza, CMV and Epstein-Barr virus appeared linked to several top co-occurrence clusters. Because counts were too low, about 15 rarely observed V segments, including chromosome 9 orphons, were left out of the earlier analysis of over 550 of the donors. In vitro tests confirmed that three of the cytomegalovirus-associated TCR beta chains recognize cytomegalovirus antigens. Across donors, most TCR sequences were observed very rarely, whereas some public TCRs were present in many individuals. Sequencing depth was assumed to be roughly uniform across donors in the presence/absence analyses, though that assumption may not hold. Immune exposure information for the cohort was limited to CMV serostatus. According to a later genetic analysis, donors in an Asian-associated ancestry cluster had fewer N-insertions in productive TCRs than the roughly 700-donor mean. A group of highly shared sequence variants was considered likely to be a technical artifact of the sequencing pipeline. A later analysis found that most CMV-associated TCR beta chains appeared HLA-restricted, with HLA associations seemingly driven largely by CMV exposure. In both the original and validation cohorts, the classifier was reported to diagnose cytomegalovirus status with high specificity and sensitivity. Specific HLA alleles were associated with 16,951 TCR beta sequences at a false discovery rate of 0.05 in a later analysis. A later analysis found that HLA-associated TCR beta chains were more clonally expanded and had lower generation probabilities than equally common non-associated chains. A further reported finding was that TCR beta sequences accurately predicted the HLA-A and HLA-B alleles for most subjects in the first cohort. According to the authors, the approach could potentially be generalized to other disease states and immunological phenotypes. When HLA alleles, especially DR and DQ, strongly co-occurred, TCR associations were difficult to assign to individual alleles. Because HLA typing was missing for some donors at each locus, association tests included only the typed subset. Linkage disequilibrium might explain the correlated functional status among segregating V segments, but an unknown experimental factor could not be excluded. In this cohort, only TCR beta chains were sequenced, and detectable features were limited by the absence of alpha or paired-chain data. In a later analysis, the rate of TCR association differed among HLA loci, with DRB1 alleles having the most associated TCRs and HLA-C alleles having the fewest. A total of 150 to 200 TCR beta chains were listed by the study as associated with cytomegalovirus.

The sample taken for sequencing was PBMCs. The sequence was obtained from a woman in her 30s in good health and CMV-seropositive.

The CDR3: CASSLVGAGGRNEQYF. Here is the DNA: TGTGCCAGCAGTTTAGTCGGAGCGGGGGGTCGGAACGAGCAGTACTTC. The rearranged chain carries TRBV28 and TRBJ2-7, with TRBD2 matching 9 junction bases. V is trimmed back by 2 bases and J by 5 bases, and the junction contains 10 bases that no gene match accounts for. The CDR3 sequence holds 16 residues, the cysteine and phenylalanine included. Just the 48-base CDR3 DNA is kept, in frame starting at base 1. Per the germline V gene, MDHEN is the CDR1 and SYDVKM is the CDR2.